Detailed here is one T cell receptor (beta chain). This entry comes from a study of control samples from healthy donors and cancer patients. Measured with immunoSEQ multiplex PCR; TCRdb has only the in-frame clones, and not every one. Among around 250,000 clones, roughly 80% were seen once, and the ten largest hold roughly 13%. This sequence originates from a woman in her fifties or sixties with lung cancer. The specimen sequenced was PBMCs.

Here the CDR3 reads CSVERLAVNNEQFF. DNA for the CDR3: TGCAGCGTTGAACGCCTAGCAGTAAACAATGAGCAGTTCTTC. V gene TRBV29-1 combines with J gene TRBJ2-1; D is possibly TRBD2 (5 bases). Germline V gene data show CDR1 as SQVTM and CDR2 as ANQGSEA. Trimming left V 2 bases short and J 5 bases short, with 13 bases between. The CDR3 spans 14 residues.